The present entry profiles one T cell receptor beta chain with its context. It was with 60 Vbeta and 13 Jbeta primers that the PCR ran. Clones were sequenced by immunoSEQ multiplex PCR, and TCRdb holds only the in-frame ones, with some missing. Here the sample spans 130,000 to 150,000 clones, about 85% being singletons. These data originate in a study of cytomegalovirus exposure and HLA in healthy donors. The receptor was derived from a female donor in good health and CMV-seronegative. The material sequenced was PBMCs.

The CDR3 loop reads CASSQEDWVLPLHF. Written as DNA, the CDR3 is TGCGCCAGCAGCCAGGAGGACTGGGTGTTGCCCCTCCACTTT. The rearrangement joins TRBV4-3 to TRBJ1-6; D not resolved. CDR1 and CDR2 from the germline V gene are LGHNA and YSLEER. V was cut by 3 bases and J by 13 bases, with 16 bases left in between. This CDR3 comprises 14 residues.